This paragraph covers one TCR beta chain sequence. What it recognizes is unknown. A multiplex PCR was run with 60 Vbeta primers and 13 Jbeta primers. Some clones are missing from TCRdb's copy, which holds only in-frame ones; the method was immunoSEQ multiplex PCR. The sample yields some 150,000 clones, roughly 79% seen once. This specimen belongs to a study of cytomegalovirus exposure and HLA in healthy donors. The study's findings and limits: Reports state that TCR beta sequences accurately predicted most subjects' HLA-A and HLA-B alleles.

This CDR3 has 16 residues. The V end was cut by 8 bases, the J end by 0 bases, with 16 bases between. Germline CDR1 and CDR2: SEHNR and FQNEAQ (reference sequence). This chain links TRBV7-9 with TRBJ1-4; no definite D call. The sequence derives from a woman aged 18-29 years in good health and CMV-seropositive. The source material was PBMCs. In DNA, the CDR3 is TGTGCCAGCGAACCATGGGCAGCTGCAACTAATGAAAAACTGTTTTTT. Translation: CASEPWAAATNEKLFF.